A selection of T cell receptor beta chains follows, all from one sample in a study of yellow fever vaccine responses in identical twins. TCRdb recomputed calls from the RT-PCR reads with MiXCR, one row per CDR3 protein. This table holds approximately 3,000 distinct CDR3 sequences, around 83% found once. Sequenced here: T cells from blood (PBMCs), unsorted or a sorted subset (not recorded which), sampled before or after yellow fever vaccination (not recorded which). The receptors derive from a woman in her late teens or twenties who received the yellow fever vaccine. CDR3s include the opening cysteine and the closing phenylalanine or tryptophan. D genes are given only for firm matches. Clone size is not always given. Where it is, it says once, few, many or a class for expanded clones.

>TRBV5-6|-|TRBJ2-2|TRBD2
TGTGCCAGCAGCTCCACCCGACTAGCCAGGTTGGTCGGGGAGCTGTTTTTT
CASSSTRLARLVGELFF
>TRBV11-1|-|TRBJ2-3|-
TGTGCCAGCAGCTTCGGGGGCGCAACAGATACGCAGTATTTT
CASSFGGATDTQYF
>TRBV11-1|-|TRBJ2-3|-
TGTGCCAGCAGCTTATCGGTCTCAGGGGATACGCAGTATTTT
CASSLSVSGDTQYF
>TRBV18|-|TRBJ2-7|-
TGTGCCAGCTCACGTCTGCGACAGCCATACGAGGAGCAGTACTTC
CASSRLRQPYEEQYF
>TRBV11-3|-|TRBJ2-3|-
TGTGCCAGCAGGTGGACCACAGATACGCAGTATTTT
CASRWTTDTQYF
>TRBV23-1|once|TRBJ2-7|-
TGCGCCAGCAGTCCAGGGCAGAAGACGTACGAGCAGTACTTC
CASSPGQKTYEQYF
>TRBV12-3/TRBV12-4|-|TRBJ2-5|-
TGTGCCAGCAGTTTAGAAGAGACCCAGTACTTC
CASSLEETQYF
>TRBV27|once|TRBJ2-3|-
TGTGCCAGCAGTTTTTTGGAGGCAGATACGCAGTATTTT
CASSFLEADTQYF
>TRBV21-1|-|TRBJ1-2|-
TGTGCCAGCAGCACTCGGACAAGTAACTATGGCTACACCTTC
CASSTRTSNYGYTF
>TRBV10-3|-|TRBJ1-6|-
TGTGCCATCACCCCAGCTCATAATTCACCCCTCCACTTT
CAITPAHNSPLHF
>TRBV7-2|-|TRBJ1-1|-
TGTGCCAGCAGCTTAGCAGGTCTGAACACTGAAGCTTTCTTT
CASSLAGLNTEAFF
>TRBV4-1|-|TRBJ1-1|-
TGCGCCAGCAGCCAAGTCGGAACAGTCATTGCGACTGAAGCTTTCTTT
CASSQVGTVIATEAFF
>TRBV21-1|-|TRBJ2-2|-
TGTGCCAGCAGCAAAGTCTCCACGGGACTTACAACCGGGGAGCTGTTTTTT
CASSKVSTGLTTGELFF
>TRBV28|-|TRBJ1-2|-
TGTGCCAGCAGCCGCCCCAACGACTATGGCTACACCTTC
CASSRPNDYGYTF
>TRBV12-3/TRBV12-4|few|TRBJ1-5|TRBD1
TGTGCCAGCAGTTCCGACAGGGGAGGGCAGCCCCAGCATTTT
CASSSDRGGQPQHF
>TRBV6-5|-|TRBJ2-1|TRBD2
TGTGCCAGCAGTTACTCGGGGCTAGCGGGGGTTTACAATGAGCAGTTCTTC
CASSYSGLAGVYNEQFF
>TRBV29-1|-|TRBJ2-7|-
TGCAGCGTCAGGGGAGGCTACGAGCAGTACTTC
CSVRGGYEQYF
>TRBV7-2|-|TRBJ1-2|TRBD1
TGTGCCAGCAGCTTAGGGGGGGGACAGGCTGGCTACACCTTC
CASSLGGGQAGYTF
>TRBV6-5|-|TRBJ2-1|TRBD2
TGTGCCAGCAGTTACCAGCGGGGGAATGAGCAGTTCTTC
CASSYQRGNEQFF
>TRBV2|-|TRBJ1-5|-
TGTGCCAGCAGTGACAGGGCATACGGTCAGCCCCAGCATTTT
CASSDRAYGQPQHF
>TRBV29-1|-|TRBJ1-1|-
TGCAGCGTTGGGAGGGGCCAAACTGAAGCTTTCTTT
CSVGRGQTEAFF
>TRBV11-1|-|TRBJ2-1|-
TGTGCCAGCAGCTTAGAATCTTGGCGAAATGAGCAGTTCTTC
CASSLESWRNEQFF
>TRBV4-1|-|TRBJ1-3|-
TGCGCCAGCAGCCAACTTGGGAACACCATATATTTT
CASSQLGNTIYF
>TRBV11-1|-|TRBJ1-2|-
TGTGCCAGCAGCTTATTTATGGGACAAGGGGGCTATGGCTACACCTTC
CASSLFMGQGGYGYTF